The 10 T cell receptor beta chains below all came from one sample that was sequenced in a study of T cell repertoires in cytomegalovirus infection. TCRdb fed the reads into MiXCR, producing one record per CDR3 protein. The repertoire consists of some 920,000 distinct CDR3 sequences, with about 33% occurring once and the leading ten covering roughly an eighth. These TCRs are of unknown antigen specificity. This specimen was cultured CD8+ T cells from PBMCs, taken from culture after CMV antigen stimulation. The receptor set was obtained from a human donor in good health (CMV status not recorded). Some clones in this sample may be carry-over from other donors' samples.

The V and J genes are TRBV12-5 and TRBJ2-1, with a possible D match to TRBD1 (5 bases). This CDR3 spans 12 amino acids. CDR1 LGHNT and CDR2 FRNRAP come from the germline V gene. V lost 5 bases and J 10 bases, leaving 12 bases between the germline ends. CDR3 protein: CASGHRTFEQFF. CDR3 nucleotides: TGTGCTAGTGGTCACAGGACATTCGAGCAGTTCTTC.

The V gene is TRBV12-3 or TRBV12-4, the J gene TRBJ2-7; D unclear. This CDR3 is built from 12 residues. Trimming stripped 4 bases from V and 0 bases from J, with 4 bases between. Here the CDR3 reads CASSYLSYEQYF. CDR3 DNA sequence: TGTGCCAGCAGTTACCTCTCCTACGAGCAGTACTTC.

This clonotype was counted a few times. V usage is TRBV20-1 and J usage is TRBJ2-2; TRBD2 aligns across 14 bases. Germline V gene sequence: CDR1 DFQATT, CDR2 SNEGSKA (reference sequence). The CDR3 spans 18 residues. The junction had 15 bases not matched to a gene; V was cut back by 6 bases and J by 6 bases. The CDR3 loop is CSATSGLAGGLVAGELFF. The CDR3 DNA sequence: TGCAGTGCCACAAGTGGACTAGCGGGGGGTCTGGTTGCCGGGGAGCTGTTTTTT.

The CDR3 DNA reads as TGTGCCAGCAGCTTTTTCCCCCTAGGGAACACTGAAGCTTTCTTT. Protein product: CASSFFPLGNTEAFF. V gene TRBV5-5 combines with J gene TRBJ1-1, with unresolved D. Germline-derived CDR1 and CDR2 are SGHKS and YYEKEE (reference sequence). Trimming removed 2 bases at V and 1 base at J, with 12 bases between. The CDR3 runs to 15 residues.

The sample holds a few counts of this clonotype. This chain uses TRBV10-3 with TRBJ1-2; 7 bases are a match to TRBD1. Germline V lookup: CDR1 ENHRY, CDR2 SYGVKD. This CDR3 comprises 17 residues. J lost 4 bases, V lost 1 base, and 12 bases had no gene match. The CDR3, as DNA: TGTGCCATCAGTGAGTTAACGGTCCCCGACAGGGTCTATGGCTACACCTTC. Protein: CAISELTVPDRVYGYTF.

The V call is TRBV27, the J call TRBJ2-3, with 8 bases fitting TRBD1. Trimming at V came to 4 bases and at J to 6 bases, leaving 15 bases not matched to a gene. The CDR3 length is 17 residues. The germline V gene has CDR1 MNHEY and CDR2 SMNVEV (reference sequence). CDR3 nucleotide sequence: TGTGCCAGCAGTTCCTCCCCCCGGGACAGGCGGCCTGATACGCAGTATTTT. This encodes CASSSSPRDRRPDTQYF.

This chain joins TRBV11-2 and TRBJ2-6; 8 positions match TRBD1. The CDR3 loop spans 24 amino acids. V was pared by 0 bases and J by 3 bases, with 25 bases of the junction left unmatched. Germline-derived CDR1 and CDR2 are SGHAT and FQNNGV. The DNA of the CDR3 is TGTGCCAGCAGCTTAGATCAATGGGACTGGACAGGGATTGATTTTGATCTTGGGGCCAACGTCCTGACTTTC. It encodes CASSLDQWDWTGIDFDLGANVLTF.

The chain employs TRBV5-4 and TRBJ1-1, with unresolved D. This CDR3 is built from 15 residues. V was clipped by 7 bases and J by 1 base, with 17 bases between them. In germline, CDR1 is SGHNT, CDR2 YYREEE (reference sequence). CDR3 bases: TGTGCCAGCTTTCCTCTGGGCGGGCCGAACACTGAAGCTTTCTTT. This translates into CASFPLGGPNTEAFF.

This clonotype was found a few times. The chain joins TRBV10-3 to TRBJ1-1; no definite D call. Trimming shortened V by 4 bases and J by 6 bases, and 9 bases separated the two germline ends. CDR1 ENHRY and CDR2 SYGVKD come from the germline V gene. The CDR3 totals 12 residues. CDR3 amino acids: CAISVSKAEAFF. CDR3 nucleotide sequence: TGTGCCATCAGTGTTAGTAAGGCTGAAGCTTTCTTT.

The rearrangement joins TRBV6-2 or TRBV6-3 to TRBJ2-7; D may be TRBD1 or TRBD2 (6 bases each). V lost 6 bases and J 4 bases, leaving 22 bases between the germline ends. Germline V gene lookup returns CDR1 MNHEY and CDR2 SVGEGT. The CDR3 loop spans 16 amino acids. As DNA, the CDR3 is TGTGCCAGCAGCGATTCTCTACAGGGACTCGATTACGAGCAGTACGTC. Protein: CASSDSLQGLDYEQYV.